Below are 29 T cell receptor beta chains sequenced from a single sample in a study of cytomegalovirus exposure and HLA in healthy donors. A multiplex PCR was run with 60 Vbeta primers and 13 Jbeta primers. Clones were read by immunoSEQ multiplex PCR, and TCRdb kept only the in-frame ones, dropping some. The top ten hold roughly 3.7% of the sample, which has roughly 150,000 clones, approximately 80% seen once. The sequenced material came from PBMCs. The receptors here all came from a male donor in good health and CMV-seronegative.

The CDR3 loop reads CASSLADSGGPRGTQYF. CDR3 in DNA: TGTGCCAGCAGCTTGGCCGACAGCGGGGGACCTCGCGGGACCCAGTACTTC. The rearrangement joins TRBV5-4 to TRBJ2-5; TRBD2 matches 8 bases. The CDR3 consists of 17 residues. The germline V gene has CDR1 SGHNT and CDR2 YYREEE (reference sequence). J was trimmed by 7 bases and V by 0 bases; bases with no gene match: 14. Full variable domain (missing parts from reference TRBV5-4 and TRBJ2-5): ETGVTQSPTHLIKTRGQQVTLRCSSQSGHNTVSWYQQALGQGPQFIFQYYREEENGRGNFPPRFSGLQFPNYSSELNVNALELDDSALYLCASSLADSGGPRGTQYFGPGTRLLVL.

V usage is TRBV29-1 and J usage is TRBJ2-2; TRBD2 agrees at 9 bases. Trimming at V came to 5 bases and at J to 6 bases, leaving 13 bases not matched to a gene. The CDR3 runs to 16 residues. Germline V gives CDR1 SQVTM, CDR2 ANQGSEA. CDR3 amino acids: CSVRGLAGRVPGELFF. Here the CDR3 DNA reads TGCAGCGTTCGGGGGCTAGCGGGGCGGGTGCCCGGGGAGCTGTTTTTT.

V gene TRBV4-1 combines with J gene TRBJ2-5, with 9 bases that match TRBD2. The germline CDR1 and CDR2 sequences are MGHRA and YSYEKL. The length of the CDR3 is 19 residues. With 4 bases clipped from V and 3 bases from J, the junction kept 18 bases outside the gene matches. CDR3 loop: CASSLRQDPGASGKETQYF. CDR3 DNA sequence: TGCGCCAGCAGCCTGAGGCAGGACCCAGGGGCTAGCGGGAAAGAGACCCAGTACTTC.

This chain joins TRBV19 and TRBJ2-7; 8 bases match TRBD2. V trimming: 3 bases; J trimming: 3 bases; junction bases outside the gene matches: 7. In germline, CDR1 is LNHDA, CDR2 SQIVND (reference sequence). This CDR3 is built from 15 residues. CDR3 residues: CASSMASGPRYEQYF. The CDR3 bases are TGTGCCAGTAGTATGGCTAGCGGGCCACGCTACGAGCAGTACTTC. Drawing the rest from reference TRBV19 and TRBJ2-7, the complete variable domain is DGGITQSPKYLFRKEGQNVTLSCEQNLNHDAMYWYRQDPGQGLRLIYYSQIVNDFQKGDIAEGYSVSREKKESFPLTVTSAQKNPTAFYLCASSMASGPRYEQYFGPGTRLTVT.

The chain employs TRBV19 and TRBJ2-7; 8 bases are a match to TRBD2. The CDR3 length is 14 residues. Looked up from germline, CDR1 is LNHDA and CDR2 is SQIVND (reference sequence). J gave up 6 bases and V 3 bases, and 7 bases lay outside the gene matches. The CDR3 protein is CASSIVSGSGEQYF. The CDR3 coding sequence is TGTGCCAGTAGTATCGTCAGCGGGAGCGGCGAGCAGTACTTC.

The DNA for the CDR3 is TGTGCCAGCTCACCTTTCGGGGGGGACTATGGCTACACCTTC. It encodes CASSPFGGDYGYTF. This rearrangement joins TRBV18 to TRBJ1-2; D may be TRBD1 (5 bases). The ends were cut back, 3 bases at V and 3 bases at J, with 11 bases in the middle. CDR1 is KGHSH and CDR2 is LQKENI in the germline V gene. The CDR3 has 14 residues.

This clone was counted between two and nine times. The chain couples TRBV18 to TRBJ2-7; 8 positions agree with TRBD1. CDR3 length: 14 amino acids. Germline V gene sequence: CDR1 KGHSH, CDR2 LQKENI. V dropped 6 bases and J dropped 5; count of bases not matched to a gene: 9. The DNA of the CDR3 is TGTGCCAGCTCCCTCGACAGGGGAGTGGACGAGCAGTACTTC. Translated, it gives CASSLDRGVDEQYF. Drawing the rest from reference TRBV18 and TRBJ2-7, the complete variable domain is NAGVMQNPRHLVRRRGQEARLRCSPMKGHSHVYWYRQLPEEGLKFMVYLQKENIIDESGMPKERFSAEFPKEGPSILRIQQVVRGDSAAYFCASSLDRGVDEQYFGPGTRLTVT.

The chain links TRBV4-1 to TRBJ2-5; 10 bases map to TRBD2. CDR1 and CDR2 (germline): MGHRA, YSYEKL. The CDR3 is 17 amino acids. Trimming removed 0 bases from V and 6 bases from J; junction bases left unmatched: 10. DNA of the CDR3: TGCGCCAGCAGCCAAGATATAGCGGGGGGACAACGGCAGACCCAGTACTTC. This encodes CASSQDIAGGQRQTQYF.

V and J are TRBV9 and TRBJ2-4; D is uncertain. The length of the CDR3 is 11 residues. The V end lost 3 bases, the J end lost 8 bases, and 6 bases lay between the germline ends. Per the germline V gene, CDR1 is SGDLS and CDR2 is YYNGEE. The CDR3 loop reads CASSGGDIQYF. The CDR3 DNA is TGTGCCAGCAGCGGAGGCGACATTCAGTACTTC.

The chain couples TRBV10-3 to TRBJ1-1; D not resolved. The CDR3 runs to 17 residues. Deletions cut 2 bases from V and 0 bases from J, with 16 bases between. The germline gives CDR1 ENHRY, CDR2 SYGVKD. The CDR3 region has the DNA TGTGCCATCAGTGAGATTGGCGACTCGGCCCTGAACACTGAAGCTTTCTTT. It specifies CAISEIGDSALNTEAFF.

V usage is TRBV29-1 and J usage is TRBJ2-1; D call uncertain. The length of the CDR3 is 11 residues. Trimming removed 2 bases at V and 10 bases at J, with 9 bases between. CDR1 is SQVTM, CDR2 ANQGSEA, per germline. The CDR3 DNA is TGCAGCGTTGAATCGGTCAGGGAGCAGTTCTTC. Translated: CSVESVREQFF.

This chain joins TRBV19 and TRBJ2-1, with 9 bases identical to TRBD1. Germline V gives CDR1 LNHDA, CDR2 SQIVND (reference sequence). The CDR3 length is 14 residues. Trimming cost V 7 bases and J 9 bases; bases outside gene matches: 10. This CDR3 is CASTPTGGRVEQFF. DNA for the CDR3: TGTGCCAGTACCCCCACAGGGGGCCGTGTTGAGCAGTTCTTC.

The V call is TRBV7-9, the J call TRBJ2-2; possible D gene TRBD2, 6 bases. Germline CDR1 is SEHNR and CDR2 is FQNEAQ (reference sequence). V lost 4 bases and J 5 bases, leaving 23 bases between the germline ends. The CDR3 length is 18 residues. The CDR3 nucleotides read TGTGCCAGCAGCTCTTCCTCTGGGGGGAAGAACGGGACCGGGGAGCTGTTTTTT. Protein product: CASSSSSGGKNGTGELFF.

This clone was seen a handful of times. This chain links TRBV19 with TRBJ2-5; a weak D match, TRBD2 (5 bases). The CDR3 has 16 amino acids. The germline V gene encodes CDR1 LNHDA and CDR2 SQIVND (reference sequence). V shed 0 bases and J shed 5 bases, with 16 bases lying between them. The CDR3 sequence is CASSIEGRPVGETQYF. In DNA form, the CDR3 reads TGTGCCAGTAGTATAGAGGGGAGACCGGTGGGGGAGACCCAGTACTTC.

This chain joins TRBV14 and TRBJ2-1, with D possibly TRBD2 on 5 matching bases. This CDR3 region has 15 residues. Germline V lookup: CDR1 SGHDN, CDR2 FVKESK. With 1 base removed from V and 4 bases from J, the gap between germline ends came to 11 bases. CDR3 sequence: CASSQALATYNEQFF. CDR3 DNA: TGTGCCAGCAGCCAAGCCCTAGCAACTTACAATGAGCAGTTCTTC.

The CDR3 region has the DNA TGTGCCAGTAGTCCTCCAGGGGCAGGGGCCAACGTCCTGACTTTC. This gives the protein CASSPPGAGANVLTF. The rearrangement links TRBV19 to TRBJ2-6; D possibly corresponds to TRBD1 (6 bases). This CDR3 has 15 amino acids. Germline V gene data show CDR1 as LNHDA and CDR2 as SQIVND (reference sequence). The V end was cut by 5 bases, the J end by 4 bases, with 12 bases between.

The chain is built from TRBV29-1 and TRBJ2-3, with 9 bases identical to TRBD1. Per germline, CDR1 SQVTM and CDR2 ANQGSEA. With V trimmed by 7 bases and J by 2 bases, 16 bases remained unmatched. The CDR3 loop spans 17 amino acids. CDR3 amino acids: CSATGTGFLKFTDTQYF. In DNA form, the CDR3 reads TGCAGCGCCACCGGGACAGGGTTCCTTAAGTTCACAGATACGCAGTATTTT.

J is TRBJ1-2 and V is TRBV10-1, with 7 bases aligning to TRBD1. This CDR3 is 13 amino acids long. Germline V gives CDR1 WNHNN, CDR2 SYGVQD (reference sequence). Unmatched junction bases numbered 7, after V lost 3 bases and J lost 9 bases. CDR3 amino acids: CASSESQGDRYTF. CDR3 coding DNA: TGCGCCAGCAGTGAATCCCAGGGGGATCGCTACACCTTC.

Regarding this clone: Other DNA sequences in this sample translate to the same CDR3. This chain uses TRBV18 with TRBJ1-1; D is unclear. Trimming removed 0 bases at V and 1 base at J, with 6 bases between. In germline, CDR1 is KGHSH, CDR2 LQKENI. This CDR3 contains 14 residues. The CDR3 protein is CASSPPNGNTEAFF. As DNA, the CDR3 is TGTGCCAGCTCACCACCAAACGGGAACACTGAAGCTTTCTTT.

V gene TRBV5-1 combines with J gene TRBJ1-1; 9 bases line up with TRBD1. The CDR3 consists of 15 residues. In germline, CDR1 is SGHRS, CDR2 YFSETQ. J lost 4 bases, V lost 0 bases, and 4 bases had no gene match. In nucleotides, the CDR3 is TGCGCCAGCAGCTTGGACAGGGGGCGGGGCACTGAAGCTTTCTTT. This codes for CASSLDRGRGTEAFF.

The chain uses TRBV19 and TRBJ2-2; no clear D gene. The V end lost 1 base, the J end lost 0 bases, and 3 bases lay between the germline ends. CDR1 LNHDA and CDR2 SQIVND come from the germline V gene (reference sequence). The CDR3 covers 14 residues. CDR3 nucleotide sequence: TGTGCCAGTAGTATAGCCGCGAACACCGGGGAGCTGTTTTTT. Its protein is CASSIAANTGELFF.

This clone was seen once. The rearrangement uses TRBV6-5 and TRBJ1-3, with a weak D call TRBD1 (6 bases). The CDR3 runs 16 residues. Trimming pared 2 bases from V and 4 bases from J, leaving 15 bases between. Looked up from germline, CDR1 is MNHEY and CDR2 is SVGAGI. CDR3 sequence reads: CASSYGRGARGNTIYF. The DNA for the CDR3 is TGTGCCAGCAGTTACGGGCGGGGGGCGCGAGGAAACACCATATATTTT.

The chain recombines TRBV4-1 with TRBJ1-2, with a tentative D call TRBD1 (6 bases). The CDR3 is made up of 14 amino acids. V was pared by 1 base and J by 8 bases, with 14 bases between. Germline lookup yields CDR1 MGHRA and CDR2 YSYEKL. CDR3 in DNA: TGCGCCAGCAGCCAAGGTTTGCCAGGGGAGGGCTACACCTTC. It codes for CASSQGLPGEGYTF.

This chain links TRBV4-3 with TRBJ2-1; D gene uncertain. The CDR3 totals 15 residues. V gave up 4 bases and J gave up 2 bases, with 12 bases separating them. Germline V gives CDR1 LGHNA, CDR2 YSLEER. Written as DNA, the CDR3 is TGCGCCAGCAGCCTGCGTCACAGTCCCTACAATGAGCAGTTCTTC. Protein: CASSLRHSPYNEQFF.

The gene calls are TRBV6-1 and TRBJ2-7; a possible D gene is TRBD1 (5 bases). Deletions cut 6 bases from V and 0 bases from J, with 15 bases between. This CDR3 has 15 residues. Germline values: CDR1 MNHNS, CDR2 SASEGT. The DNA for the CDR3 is TGTGCCAGCAGCATCAAGACAGCTTCCTCCTACGAGCAGTACTTC. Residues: CASSIKTASSYEQYF.

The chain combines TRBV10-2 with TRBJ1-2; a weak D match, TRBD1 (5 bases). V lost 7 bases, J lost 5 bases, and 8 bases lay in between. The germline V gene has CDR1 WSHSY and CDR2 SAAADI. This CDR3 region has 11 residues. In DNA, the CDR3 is TGCGCCAGCAAGACAGAGTATGGCTACACCTTC. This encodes CASKTEYGYTF.

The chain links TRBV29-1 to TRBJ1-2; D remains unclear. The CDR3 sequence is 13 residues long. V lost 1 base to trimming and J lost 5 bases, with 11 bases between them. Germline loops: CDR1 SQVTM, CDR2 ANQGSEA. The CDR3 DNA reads TGCAGCGTTGAAGTTGGAGGCTTATATGGCTACACCTTC. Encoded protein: CSVEVGGLYGYTF.

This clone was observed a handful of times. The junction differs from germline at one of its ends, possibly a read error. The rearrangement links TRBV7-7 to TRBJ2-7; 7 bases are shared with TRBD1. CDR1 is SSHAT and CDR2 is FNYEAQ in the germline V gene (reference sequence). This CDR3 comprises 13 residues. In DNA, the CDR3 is TGTGCTAGCAGTGTGGACAGGACCTACGAGCAGTACTTC. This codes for CASSVDRTYEQYF.

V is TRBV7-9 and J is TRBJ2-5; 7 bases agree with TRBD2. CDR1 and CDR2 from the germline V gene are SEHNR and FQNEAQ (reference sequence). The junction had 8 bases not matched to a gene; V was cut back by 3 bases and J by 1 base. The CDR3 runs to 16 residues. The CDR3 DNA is TGTGCCAGCAGCTTTCCTCTAGCGGATTTCCAAGAGACCCAGTACTTC. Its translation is CASSFPLADFQETQYF. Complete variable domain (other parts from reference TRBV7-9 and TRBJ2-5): DTGVSQNPRHKITKRGQNVTFRCDPISEHNRLYWYRQTLGQGPEFLTYFQNEAQLEKSRLLSDRFSAERPKGSFSTLEIQRTEQGDSAMYLCASSFPLADFQETQYFGPGTRLLVL.